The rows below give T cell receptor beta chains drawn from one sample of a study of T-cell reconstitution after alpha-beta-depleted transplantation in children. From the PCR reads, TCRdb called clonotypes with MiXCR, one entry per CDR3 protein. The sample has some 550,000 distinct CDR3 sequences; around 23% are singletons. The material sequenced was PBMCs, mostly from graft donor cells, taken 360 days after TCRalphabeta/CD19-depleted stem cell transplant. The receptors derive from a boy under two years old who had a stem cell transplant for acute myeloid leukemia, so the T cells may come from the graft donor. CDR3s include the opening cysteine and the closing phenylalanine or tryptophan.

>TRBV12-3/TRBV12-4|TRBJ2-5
CASRKSDEETQYF
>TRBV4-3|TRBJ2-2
CASSQQDTTPGELFF
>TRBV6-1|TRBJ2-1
CASNRRGDVNEQFF
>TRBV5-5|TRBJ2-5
CASTGGQETQYF
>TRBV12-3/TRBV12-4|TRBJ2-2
CASSPSGQVNTGELFF
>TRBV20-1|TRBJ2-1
CSASASLAGGPGNEQFF
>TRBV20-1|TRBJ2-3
CSANAGASTDTQYF
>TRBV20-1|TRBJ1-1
CSARVVGRDTEAFF
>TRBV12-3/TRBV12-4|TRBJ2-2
CASSTRQSAGELFF
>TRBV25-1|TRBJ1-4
CASSEVGDEEKLFF
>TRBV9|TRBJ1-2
CASSVDGANYGYTF
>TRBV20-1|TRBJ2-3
CSARGARGGLPTDTQYF
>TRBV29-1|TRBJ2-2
CSVVFPTSGNTGELFF
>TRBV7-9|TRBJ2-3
CASSLTTSTDTQYF
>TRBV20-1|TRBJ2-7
CSARDPGQVSYEQYF
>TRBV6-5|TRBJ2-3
CASSYSKGSDTQYF
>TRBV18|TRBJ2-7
CASSPVAETYEQYF
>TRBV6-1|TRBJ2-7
CATRSGTYEQYF
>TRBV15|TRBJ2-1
CATSGGWSSYNEQFF
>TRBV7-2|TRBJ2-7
CASSLIMVGGSYEQYF
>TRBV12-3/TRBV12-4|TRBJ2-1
CASSRQVTYNEQFF
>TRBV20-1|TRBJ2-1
CSALGGYNEQFF
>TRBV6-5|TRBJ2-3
CASSFSWGTRPDTQYF